This record concerns one T cell receptor beta chain sequence. Original analysis: Reference gene primer amplification gave estimated nucleated cell counts. Clones were sequenced by immunoSEQ multiplex PCR, and TCRdb holds only the in-frame ones, with some missing. V, J and clone size were drawn from that table, and D and trimming were deduced from the DNA. The sample includes about 330,000 clones, approximately 90% of them seen just once. Enrolled during active infection, Seattle patients were then followed longitudinally. These data originate in a study of blood T cell repertoires in COVID-19. Study background: Researchers got acute and convalescent COVID-19 samples from the United States, Italy and Spain. T cells, B-cell-depleted T cells, or PBMCs provided the cDNA or gDNA that served as material.

Trimming took off 1 base at V and 7 bases at J, with 7 bases between the two ends. From germline, CDR1 is SGHVS and CDR2 FQNEAQ. The length of the CDR3 is 12 residues. The chain carries TRBV7-8 and TRBJ1-1; D is undetermined. This sequence originates from a man in his thirties or forties with COVID-19, enrolled during active disease. What was sequenced was peripheral blood. CDR3 protein: CASSLGQDEAFF. The CDR3 DNA follows: TGTGCCAGCAGCTTAGGGCAGGATGAAGCTTTCTTT.